What follows are 12 T cell receptor beta chains derived from one specimen sequenced in a study of identical twins listed by TCRdb under 2016. Library preparation was by 5' RACE. Instrument used: Illumina HiSeq 2000. TCRdb trimmed the raw reads at Q25, called clones with MiXCR and kept productive beta chains. Entries that share a CDR3 protein sequence are merged under the most common genes and DNA. The sample table contains 450,000 or so distinct CDR3 sequences; only one count was recorded for 14% of them. The ten largest clonotypes hold around 0.48% of the sample. The same specimen was also included in a second study, on yellow fever vaccine responses in identical twins.

Sequencing input: CD4+ T cells sorted from blood. These TCRs come from a woman between 18 and 30 years old in good health.

This clonotype appeared a few times. The chain links TRBV29-1 to TRBJ2-1; D gene unclear. CDR1 SQVTM and CDR2 ANQGSEA come from the germline V gene. There are 10 residues in the CDR3. V was clipped by 7 bases and J by 5 bases, with 6 bases between them. Here the CDR3 reads CSGWDNEQFF. CDR3 DNA sequence: TGCAGCGGTTGGGACAATGAGCAGTTCTTC.

This clonotype has a handful of counts. The rearrangement joins TRBV29-1 to TRBJ2-3; possibly TRBD1 or TRBD2 for D (5 bases each). Germline V lookup: CDR1 SQVTM, CDR2 ANQGSEA. The germline V and J ends were trimmed by 2 bases and 4 bases, with 10 bases remaining between them. This CDR3 has 13 residues. CDR3 region: CSVERDGADTQYF. The CDR3 DNA is TGCAGCGTTGAAAGGGACGGTGCAGATACGCAGTATTTT.

This clonotype came up a few times. The chain combines TRBV18 with TRBJ2-1; 7 positions agree with TRBD2. V trimming: 5 bases; J trimming: 8 bases; junction bases outside the gene matches: 6. Germline V gene data show CDR1 as KGHSH and CDR2 as LQKENI. CDR3 length: 13 amino acids. This chain's CDR3 is CASSSLLAHEQFF. The CDR3 region has the DNA TGTGCCAGCTCATCCCTACTAGCGCATGAGCAGTTCTTC.

This clonotype was seen ten or more times. The chain carries TRBV29-1 and TRBJ2-1, with D unclear. This CDR3 region has 10 residues. V was trimmed by 4 bases and J by 5 bases, leaving 3 bases between them. Germline CDR1 is SQVTM and CDR2 is ANQGSEA. The CDR3 DNA sequence: TGCAGCGTTGGGAACAATGAGCAGTTCTTC. It yields the protein CSVGNNEQFF.

The sample holds many counts of this clonotype. The chain combines TRBV12-3 or TRBV12-4 with TRBJ2-3; no firm D call. The CDR3 sequence is 13 residues long. V was clipped by 3 bases and J by 6 bases, with 10 bases between them. Written as DNA, the CDR3 is TGTGCCAGCAGTTTTCGCCTGGGGGATACGCAGTATTTT. Amino acid sequence: CASSFRLGDTQYF.

This clonotype has only a few counts. This sequence joins TRBV4-3 and TRBJ2-7, with a possible D match to TRBD2 (5 bases). The CDR3 is 13 residues long. V was shortened by 3 bases and J by 6 bases, with 12 bases between the two germline ends. CDR1 is LGHNA, CDR2 YSLEER, per germline. CDR3 sequence reads: CASSQERGFEQYF. The CDR3 DNA reads as TGCGCCAGCAGCCAGGAAAGAGGGTTCGAGCAGTACTTC.

The rearrangement uses TRBV10-3 and TRBJ2-5; TRBD1 matches at 8 bases. Germline V lookup: CDR1 ENHRY, CDR2 SYGVKD. J was trimmed by 2 bases and V by 6 bases; bases with no gene match: 8. The length of the CDR3 is 15 residues. The CDR3 loop is CAISLHDRGQETQYF. CDR3 sequence (DNA): TGTGCCATCAGCCTGCACGACAGGGGACAAGAGACCCAGTACTTC.

The sample holds a few counts of this clonotype. The chain uses TRBV7-9 and TRBJ2-3; perhaps TRBD1 as D (7 bases). CDR3 size: 17 residues. The germline V and J ends were trimmed by 4 bases and 2 bases, with 19 bases remaining between them. CDR1 is SEHNR and CDR2 is FQNEAQ in the germline V gene (reference sequence). CDR3 protein: CASSSPPGRGDTDTQYF. In DNA form, the CDR3 reads TGTGCCAGCAGCTCCCCCCCTGGCAGGGGGGACACAGATACGCAGTATTTT.

At least ten counts were recorded for this clonotype. This chain connects TRBV2 to TRBJ2-7, with D hard to call. V was pared by 6 bases and J by 2 bases, with 5 bases between. The CDR3 covers 11 residues. Germline V gene data show CDR1 as SNHLY and CDR2 as FYNNEI. CDR3 sequence reads: CASRETYEQYF. In DNA, the CDR3 is TGTGCCAGCAGGGAAACCTACGAGCAGTACTTC.

This clonotype has more than one count but fewer than ten. The genes are TRBV18 and TRBJ2-5; 7 positions agree with TRBD1. V shed 2 bases, J shed 3 bases, and the junction held 9 bases outside the gene matches. The CDR3 has 16 residues. Germline lookup yields CDR1 KGHSH and CDR2 LQKENI. The CDR3 loop is CASSPRDRTIKETQYF. In DNA form, the CDR3 reads TGTGCCAGCTCACCAAGGGACAGAACCATTAAAGAGACCCAGTACTTC.

This rearrangement joins TRBV2 to TRBJ2-7, with 7 bases that match TRBD2. This CDR3 comprises 15 residues. With V trimmed by 3 bases and J by 0 bases, 5 bases remained unmatched. Germline CDR1 SNHLY, CDR2 FYNNEI. The CDR3 nucleotides read TGTGCCAGCAGTGAGGAGGGAGGGTACTCCTACGAGCAGTACTTC. It encodes CASSEEGGYSYEQYF.

This clonotype came up many times. The V gene is TRBV12-3 or TRBV12-4, the J gene TRBJ2-3; TRBD2 aligns across 11 bases. The CDR3 has 15 amino acids. The ends lost 6 bases at V and 3 bases at J; junction bases unmatched: 5. In nucleotides, the CDR3 is TGTGCCAGCAGCCGTACTAGCGGGAGTACAGATACGCAGTATTTT. Encoded protein: CASSRTSGSTDTQYF.